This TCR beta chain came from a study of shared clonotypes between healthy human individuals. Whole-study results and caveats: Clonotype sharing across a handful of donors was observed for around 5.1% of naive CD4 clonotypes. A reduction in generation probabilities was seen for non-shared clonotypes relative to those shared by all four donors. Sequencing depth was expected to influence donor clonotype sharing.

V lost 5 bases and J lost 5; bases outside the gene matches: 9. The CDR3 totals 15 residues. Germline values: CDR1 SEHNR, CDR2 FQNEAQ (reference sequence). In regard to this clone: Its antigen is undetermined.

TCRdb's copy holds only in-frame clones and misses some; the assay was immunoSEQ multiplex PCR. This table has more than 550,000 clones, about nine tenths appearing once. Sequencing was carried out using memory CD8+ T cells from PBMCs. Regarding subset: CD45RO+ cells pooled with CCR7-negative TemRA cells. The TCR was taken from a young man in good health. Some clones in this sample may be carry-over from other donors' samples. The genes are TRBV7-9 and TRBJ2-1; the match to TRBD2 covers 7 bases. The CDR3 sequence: CASSPSGLPNNEQFF. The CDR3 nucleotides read TGTGCCAGCAGCCCCTCGGGACTACCTAACAATGAGCAGTTCTTC.